The TCR beta chain under discussion was sequenced for a study of identical twins. Germline V CDR1 and CDR2: MNHNS, SASEGT. Between the trimmed V and J ends, which lost 2 bases and 5 bases, there was a span of 11 bases. The CDR3 contains 14 residues. This clonotype has only a few counts. One entry per CDR3 protein results from TCRdb running MiXCR on the 5' RACE reads. The data contain hundreds of thousands of distinct CDR3 sequences, 10% to 15% of them singletons. The sample also formed part of further work on yellow fever vaccine responses in identical twins.

The chain uses TRBV6-1 and TRBJ2-3, with D possibly matching TRBD1 (6 bases). Specimen: PBMCs. The receptor was isolated from a woman aged 18-29 years in good health. CDR3 coding DNA: TGTGCCAGCAGTGAACGTTCCAGGGGAGATACGCAGTATTTT. It codes for CASSERSRGDTQYF.